These 27 T cell receptor beta chains were all obtained from the same sample, sequenced in a study of Graves' ophthalmopathy and Graves' hyperthyroidism. Researchers took RNA transcripts and amplified TCR beta CDR3 regions from them. The first round was an RT-PCR with HTBI primers, and the second round was a multiplex PCR. TCRdb passed the multiplex PCR reads through MiXCR, listing each CDR3 protein once. In the table there are just over 400,000 distinct CDR3 sequences, 20% to 25% of which are singletons. The sample taken for sequencing was peripheral blood. Receptors originate from a young woman with stable Graves' hyperthyroidism.

This clonotype was counted many times. The chain carries TRBV14 and TRBJ1-5; D gene ambiguous. V was cut by 0 bases and J by 5 bases, with 5 bases left in between. Germline V gives CDR1 SGHDN, CDR2 FVKESK. The CDR3 has 13 amino acids. Here the CDR3 reads CASSQERDQPQHF. CDR3 nucleotides: TGTGCCAGCAGCCAAGAAAGGGATCAGCCCCAGCATTTT.

In this sample, this clonotype turned up many times. This sequence joins TRBV7-8 and TRBJ2-5; TRBD2 agrees at 7 bases. Losses at the gene ends were 2 bases for V and 5 bases for J; bases not matched to a gene: 11. CDR1 is SGHVS, CDR2 FQNEAQ, per germline. CDR3 size: 16 residues. The DNA of the CDR3 is TGTGCCAGCAGCTTATCCCCGGGACTAACTTCTGAGACCCAGTACTTC. It is translated as CASSLSPGLTSETQYF.

The J gene is TRBJ1-2, the V gene TRBV18; D is perhaps TRBD1 (5 bases). Per the germline V gene, CDR1 is KGHSH and CDR2 is LQKENI. Trimming left V 0 bases short and J 1 base short, with 9 bases between. The CDR3 sequence is 15 residues long. CDR3 region: CASSPPQGHNYGYTF. CDR3 DNA sequence: TGTGCCAGCTCACCACCCCAGGGCCATAACTATGGCTACACCTTC. Looking up the rest from reference TRBV18 and TRBJ1-2 gives the full variable domain: NAGVMQNPRHLVRRRGQEARLRCSPMKGHSHVYWYRQLPEEGLKFMVYLQKENIIDESGMPKERFSAEFPKEGPSILRIQQVVRGDSAAYFCASSPPQGHNYGYTFGSGTRLTVV.

This clonotype was observed many times. The chain couples TRBV15 to TRBJ2-1, with 9 nucleotides matching TRBD2. The germline CDR1 and CDR2 sequences are LNHNV and YYDKDF (reference sequence). The CDR3 consists of 15 residues. J was trimmed by 7 bases and V by 5 bases; bases with no gene match: 9. The CDR3 loop is CATSVELAGENEQFF. DNA for the CDR3: TGTGCCACCAGCGTCGAATTAGCGGGAGAAAATGAGCAGTTCTTC.

Worth noting for this clonotype: This may arise from a read error, as a much more abundant clone is one base away. This likely comes from a read error, as the CDR3 has no conserved phenylalanine or tryptophan at its end. This chain links TRBV6-1 with TRBJ2-7; possibly TRBD1 for D (5 bases). Deletions cut 2 bases from V and 0 bases from J, with 8 bases between. CDR3 length equals 14 residues. Per the germline V gene, CDR1 is MNHNS and CDR2 is SASEGT. The CDR3 here is CASSEQGSSYEQYY. Here the CDR3 DNA reads TGTGCCAGCAGTGAACAGGGAAGCTCCTACGAGCAGTACTAC.

Only a few counts were recorded for this clonotype. This rearrangement joins TRBV30 to TRBJ1-5; the D is unclear. This CDR3 is 13 amino acids long. V shed 1 base and J shed 0 bases, with 4 bases lying between them. CDR1 and CDR2 from the germline V gene are GTSNPN and SVGIG (reference sequence). CDR3 in DNA: TGTGCCTGGAGTGATGGTAGCAATCAGCCCCAGCATTTT. Protein sequence: CAWSDGSNQPQHF.

This clonotype appeared a few times. The rearrangement links TRBV6-5 to TRBJ1-1, with D perhaps matching TRBD1 (6 bases). V lost 2 bases, J lost 4 bases, and 14 bases lay in between. The CDR3 sequence is 15 residues long. Germline lookup yields CDR1 MNHEY and CDR2 SVGAGI. CDR3 loop: CASSYEARDTTEAFF. The CDR3 DNA sequence: TGTGCCAGCAGTTACGAGGCCCGGGACACCACTGAAGCTTTCTTT.

This clonotype was observed at least ten times. This chain connects TRBV24-1 to TRBJ2-2; 7 bases are a match to TRBD1. Germline V gene lookup returns CDR1 KGHDR and CDR2 SFDVKD. The CDR3 sequence is 15 residues long. J was trimmed by 4 bases and V by 3 bases; bases with no gene match: 4. The CDR3 loop is CATSDDGTATGELFF. For the CDR3, the DNA is TGTGCCACCAGTGATGACGGGACAGCCACCGGGGAGCTGTTTTTT.

This sequence joins TRBV2 and TRBJ2-7; 8 bases align to TRBD1. Germline V gene sequence: CDR1 SNHLY, CDR2 FYNNEI. V was clipped by 6 bases and J by 4 bases; unmatched bases: 5. The CDR3 covers 13 residues. CDR3 in amino acids: CASRRQGLYEQYF. In DNA, the CDR3 is TGTGCCAGCAGACGACAGGGGCTGTACGAGCAGTACTTC.

This clonotype was recorded many times. This chain connects TRBV6-1 to TRBJ1-1; a possible D gene is TRBD1 (6 bases). Trimming removed 10 bases at V and 11 bases at J, with 29 bases between. Germline CDR1 MNHNS, CDR2 SASEGT. CDR3 length: 15 residues. This chain's CDR3 is CATRSERGSPANAFF. CDR3 bases: TGTGCCACCCGGAGTGAAAGGGGGTCACCCGCGAATGCTTTCTTT.

Points on this clonotype: This may stem from a read error, because a much larger clone lies one nucleotide away. The chain is built from TRBV20-1 and TRBJ1-1; perhaps TRBD1 as D (6 bases). The CDR3 runs 12 residues. Germline V lookup: CDR1 DFQATT, CDR2 SNEGSKA (reference sequence). Trimming pared 6 bases from V and 12 bases from J, leaving 20 bases between. The CDR3 spells CSAPGQYEGSFF. The CDR3 bases are TGCAGTGCCCCCGGACAGTACGAAGGGTCTTTCTTT.

This clonotype was seen at least ten times. The rearrangement links TRBV12-3 or TRBV12-4 to TRBJ2-7, with TRBD2 identical over 14 bases. The J segment lost 5 bases and the V segment lost 5 bases, leaving 5 bases of the junction unmatched. The CDR3 extends over 15 amino acids. In nucleotides, the CDR3 is TGTGCCAGCAGTCTCGGGACTAGCGGGAGCCACGAGCAGTACTTC. Encoded protein: CASSLGTSGSHEQYF.

This clonotype showed up many times. This chain uses TRBV27 with TRBJ2-7; TRBD2 agrees at 9 bases. V gave up 3 bases and J gave up 2 bases; unmatched junction bases: 5. CDR1 MNHEY and CDR2 SMNVEV come from the germline V gene (reference sequence). The CDR3 sequence is 15 residues long. Here the CDR3 DNA reads TGTGCCAGCAGTTTCTTTGCGGGAGGGACCTACGAGCAGTACTTC. Its translation: CASSFFAGGTYEQYF.

This clonotype was seen at least ten times. V and J are TRBV2 and TRBJ2-7; 11 bases align to TRBD2. The germline V gene has CDR1 SNHLY and CDR2 FYNNEI. The CDR3 spans 15 residues. With V trimmed by 5 bases and J by 2 bases, 5 bases remained unmatched. CDR3 sequence reads: CASSPSGGPTYEQYF. CDR3 in DNA: TGTGCCAGCAGTCCTAGCGGGGGGCCTACCTACGAGCAGTACTTC.

The chain is built from TRBV20-1 and TRBJ1-2; D remains unclear. CDR1 is DFQATT and CDR2 is SNEGSKA in the germline V gene (reference sequence). The CDR3 is made up of 13 amino acids. The germline V and J ends were trimmed by 6 bases and 2 bases, with 13 bases remaining between them. The CDR3 sequence: CSATSGSNYGYTF. As DNA, the CDR3 is TGCAGTGCGACGTCGGGATCCAACTATGGCTACACCTTC.

This clonotype occurred many times. In nucleotides, the CDR3 is TGTGCCAGCAGTCGCCGGAGGCAGCCCCAGCATTTT. Protein: CASSRRRQPQHF. J is TRBJ1-5 and V is TRBV6-1; D gene uncertain. CDR1 and CDR2 from the germline V gene are MNHNS and SASEGT. The germline V and J ends were trimmed by 5 bases and 7 bases, with 9 bases remaining between them. The CDR3 runs to 12 residues.

This chain joins TRBV28 and TRBJ1-2, with D possibly matching TRBD1 (6 bases). The germline V gene has CDR1 MDHEN and CDR2 SYDVKM. This CDR3 has 15 amino acids. Trimming pared 5 bases from V and 8 bases from J, leaving 21 bases between. CDR3 nucleotides: TGTGCCAGCAGTAACCTCGTACAGGGATTAGAGGGCTACACCTTC. Protein: CASSNLVQGLEGYTF.

The chain uses TRBV5-1 and TRBJ2-4; D not certain. The germline V gene encodes CDR1 SGHRS and CDR2 YFSETQ. Trimming left V 7 bases short and J 1 base short, with 12 bases between. The CDR3 spans 14 residues. Here the CDR3 reads CASSPAPAKNIQYF. DNA for the CDR3: TGCGCCAGCTCCCCGGCACCTGCCAAAAACATTCAGTACTTC.

This clonotype was observed at least ten times. The V and J genes are TRBV19 and TRBJ1-1; unclear D gene. The germline V gene has CDR1 LNHDA and CDR2 SQIVND (reference sequence). V dropped 4 bases and J dropped 6 bases, with 18 bases sitting between them. The CDR3 loop spans 15 amino acids. CDR3 sequence: CASSTRIAVVAEAFF. The CDR3 nucleotides read TGTGCCAGTAGTACTAGGATAGCCGTAGTAGCTGAAGCTTTCTTT.

This clonotype was seen at least ten times. V is TRBV15 and J is TRBJ1-2; D is possibly TRBD1 (6 bases). The ends were cut back, 3 bases at V and 7 bases at J, with 9 bases in the middle. The CDR3 loop spans 12 amino acids. Germline lookup yields CDR1 LNHNV and CDR2 YYDKDF (reference sequence). This chain's CDR3 is CATSRAGVGYTF. CDR3 sequence (DNA): TGTGCCACCAGCAGGGCAGGGGTTGGCTACACCTTC.

This clonotype was picked up many times. This rearrangement joins TRBV20-1 to TRBJ2-7, with a possible D match to TRBD2 (6 bases). Trimming shortened V by 5 bases and J by 6 bases, and 14 bases separated the two germline ends. This CDR3 contains 12 residues. CDR1 and CDR2 from the germline V gene are DFQATT and SNEGSKA (reference sequence). This CDR3 is CSAGGVVSEQYF. The CDR3 region has the DNA TGCAGTGCTGGCGGGGTGGTTAGCGAGCAGTACTTC.

This clonotype occurred many times. This chain uses TRBV29-1 with TRBJ2-2; D is ambiguous. The CDR3 has 12 residues. Trimming removed 4 bases at V and 7 bases at J, with 10 bases between. Germline V gives CDR1 SQVTM, CDR2 ANQGSEA. The CDR3 DNA is TGCAGCGTTGCGTCGGGCCACGGGGAGCTGTTTTTT. Translating gives CSVASGHGELFF.

This clonotype was seen many times. CDR3 DNA: TGTGCCAGCAGCGCTTATACATCCTCCACCTACTCTGGGGCCAACGTCCTGACTTTC. Encoded protein: CASSAYTSSTYSGANVLTF. The chain uses TRBV11-2 and TRBJ2-6; no clear D gene. The germline V gene encodes CDR1 SGHAT and CDR2 FQNNGV. This CDR3 has 19 residues. V was pared by 5 bases and J by 0 bases, with 20 bases between.

This clonotype was seen only a few times. The rearrangement uses TRBV3-1 and TRBJ2-7; the match to TRBD2 covers 9 bases. The germline V gene encodes CDR1 LGHDT and CDR2 YNNKEL (reference sequence). V shed 5 bases, J shed 7 bases, and the junction held 9 bases outside the gene matches. This CDR3 contains 14 residues. The CDR3 loop is CASSARTSAREQYF. CDR3 nucleotide sequence: TGTGCCAGCAGCGCCCGGACTAGCGCGAGGGAGCAGTACTTC.

This clonotype has ten or more counts. CDR3 nucleotides: TGTGCCAGCAGTGCGGAGACTGTCCAAGAGACCCAGTACTTC. Residues: CASSAETVQETQYF. J is TRBJ2-5 and V is TRBV2; D not resolved. Germline CDR1 SNHLY, CDR2 FYNNEI. V lost 4 bases and J lost 1, with 10 bases in between. The CDR3 sequence is 14 residues long.

This clonotype showed up many times. CDR3 nucleotides: TGTGCCAGCACCCCTGGAAAGGGCGAGCAGTACTTC. Amino acids: CASTPGKGEQYF. The chain combines TRBV12-3 or TRBV12-4 with TRBJ2-7; D is ambiguous. There are 12 residues in the CDR3. The germline V and J ends were trimmed by 7 bases and 6 bases, with 13 bases remaining between them.

Many counts were recorded for this clonotype. The chain recombines TRBV25-1 with TRBJ2-7; D unresolved. V was pared by 3 bases and J by 0 bases, with 12 bases between. This CDR3 is 15 amino acids long. Per the germline V gene, CDR1 is MGHDK and CDR2 is SYGVNS. The CDR3 region has the DNA TGTGCCAGCAGTGACGGTGGGCTCTCCTCCTACGAGCAGTACTTC. Translating it yields CASSDGGLSSYEQYF.